The following is a T cell receptor beta chain sequence with its context. The data belong to a study of shared clonotypes between healthy human individuals. Deep-level assay runs were performed. Data came from immunoSEQ multiplex PCR; TCRdb stores just in-frame clones and leaves some out. The sample consists of fewer than 650,000 clones, around three quarters of them appearing once. Trimming pared 1 base from V and 4 bases from J, leaving 13 bases between. The CDR3 contains 14 residues. Per germline, CDR1 GTSNPN and CDR2 SVGIG (reference sequence). Sequences were obtained from PBMCs. This clonotype was sampled from a woman in her 40s in good health. Some clones in this sample may be carry-over from other donors' samples. This chain joins TRBV30 and TRBJ2-5; weak D call: TRBD1 (6 bases). DNA of the CDR3: TGTGCCTGGAGTGCCAACAGGGTTGCAGAGACCCAGTACTTC. Amino acid sequence: CAWSANRVAETQYF.